This TCR beta chain is from a study of blood T cell repertoires in COVID-19. Study-wide context: Specimens from acute and convalescent COVID-19 originated in the United States, Italy and Spain. In each case, the material was cDNA or gDNA derived from T cells, B-cell-depleted T cells, or PBMCs.

The V gene's germline CDR1 is GTSNPN and CDR2 SVGIG (reference sequence). With 3 bases clipped from V and 12 bases from J, the junction kept 20 bases outside the gene matches. The CDR3 covers 16 residues. Repertoires were generated with immunoSEQ multiplex PCR, while TCRdb's copy carries only in-frame clones and drops some. Among approximately 200,000 clones, roughly 89% were seen once, and the ten largest hold about 6%. Sequences were obtained from peripheral blood. This clonotype was sampled from a man aged 60 to 69 who had recovered from COVID-19. The J gene is TRBJ1-1, the V gene TRBV30; 9 bases map to TRBD1. The CDR3 DNA reads as TGTGCCTGGAGAGCCCAACGCAGGACAGGGGTCTCGACCCCTTTCTTT. It translates to CAWRAQRRTGVSTPFF.